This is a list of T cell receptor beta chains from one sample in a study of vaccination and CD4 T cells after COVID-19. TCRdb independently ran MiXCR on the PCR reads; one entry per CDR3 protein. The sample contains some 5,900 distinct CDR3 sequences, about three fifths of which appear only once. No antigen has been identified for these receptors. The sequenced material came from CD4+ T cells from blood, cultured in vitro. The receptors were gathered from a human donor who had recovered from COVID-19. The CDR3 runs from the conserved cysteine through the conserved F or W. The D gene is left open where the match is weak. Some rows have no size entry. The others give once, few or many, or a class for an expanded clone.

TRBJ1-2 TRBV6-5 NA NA CASSYSRGGGGYTF TGTGCCAGCAGTTACTCGAGGGGAGGAGGTGGCTACACCTTC
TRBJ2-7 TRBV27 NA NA CASSLAGMTYEQYF TGTGCCAGCAGTTTAGCAGGGATGACCTACGAGCAGTACTTC
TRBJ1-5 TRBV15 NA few CATSPGLSGTGGQPQHF TGTGCCACCAGCCCTGGACTATCCGGGACCGGGGGTCAGCCCCAGCATTTT
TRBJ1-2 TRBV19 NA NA CASGRQDIYGYTF TGTGCCAGTGGGAGACAGGATATCTATGGCTACACCTTC
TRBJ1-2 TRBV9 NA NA CASSEQGPLGGYTF TGTGCCAGCAGCGAGCAGGGCCCACTCGGGGGCTACACCTTC
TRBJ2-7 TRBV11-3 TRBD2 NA CASSLAASGQQYF TGTGCCAGCAGCTTAGCGGCTAGCGGGCAGCAGTACTTC
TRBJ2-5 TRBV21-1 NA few CASSVWWASGKETQYF TGTGCCAGCAGCGTATGGTGGGCTAGCGGGAAAGAGACCCAGTACTTC
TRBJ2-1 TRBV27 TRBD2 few CASSSGGFFYNEQFF TGTGCCAGCAGCTCGGGAGGCTTCTTCTACAATGAGCAGTTCTTC
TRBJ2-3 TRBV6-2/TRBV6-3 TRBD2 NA CASRDSGVRDTQYF TGTGCCAGCAGGGATAGCGGGGTCCGGGATACGCAGTATTTT
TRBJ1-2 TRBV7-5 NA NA CISVPEDLKQGSYGYTF NA
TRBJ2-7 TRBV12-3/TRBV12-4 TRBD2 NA CASSPQSGSTYEQYF TGTGCCAGCAGCCCGCAAAGCGGGAGTACGTACGAGCAGTACTTC
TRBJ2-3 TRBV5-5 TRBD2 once CASSSSRGGADTQYF TGTGCCAGCAGCTCTTCCCGGGGGGGAGCAGATACGCAGTATTTT
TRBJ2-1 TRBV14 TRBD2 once CASSRHGRGVGEQFF TGTGCCAGCAGCCGCCACGGGAGGGGGGTAGGTGAGCAGTTCTTC
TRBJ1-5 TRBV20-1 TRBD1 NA CSARDSTGAPNQPQHF TGCAGTGCTAGAGACTCGACAGGGGCTCCCAATCAGCCCCAGCATTTT
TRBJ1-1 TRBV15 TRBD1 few CATSRAPWTGVEAFF TGTGCCACCAGCAGGGCCCCCTGGACAGGGGTTGAAGCTTTCTTT
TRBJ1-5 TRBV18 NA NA CASSPRDIDQPQHF TGTGCCAGCTCACCCCGGGACATTGATCAGCCCCAGCATTTT
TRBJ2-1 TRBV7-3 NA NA CASSLNGGNNEQFF TGTGCCAGCAGCTTAAATGGCGGAAACAATGAGCAGTTCTTC
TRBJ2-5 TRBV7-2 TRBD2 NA CASSPALGGGKTQYF TGTGCCAGCAGCCCGGCCCTCGGCGGGGGGAAGACCCAGTACTTC
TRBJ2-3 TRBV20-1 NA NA CSAPEGDFTDTQYF TGCAGTGCCCCAGAGGGGGACTTCACAGATACGCAGTATTTT
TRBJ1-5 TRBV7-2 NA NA CASSLGGAWDNQPQHF TGTGCCAGCAGCTTAGGGGGTGCTTGGGACAATCAGCCCCAGCATTTT
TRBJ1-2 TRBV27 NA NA CASSFTGSTYGYTF TGTGCCAGCAGTTTTACCGGCTCTACCTATGGCTACACCTTC
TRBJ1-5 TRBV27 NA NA CASSLLGSIAHQPQHF TGTGCCAGCAGTTTATTAGGCTCCATCGCCCATCAGCCCCAGCATTTT
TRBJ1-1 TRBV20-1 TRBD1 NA CSPGQGASGTEAFF TGCAGTCCGGGACAGGGGGCTTCGGGCACTGAAGCTTTCTTT
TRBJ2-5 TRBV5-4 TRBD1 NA CASSGGQGLETQYF TGTGCCAGCAGCGGGGGACAGGGACTAGAGACCCAGTACTTC
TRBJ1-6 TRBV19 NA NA CASSMDETDYNSPLHF TGTGCCAGTAGTATGGACGAGACAGATTATAATTCACCCCTCCACTTT
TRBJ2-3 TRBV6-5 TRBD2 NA CASSYPGGGADTQYF TGTGCCAGCAGTTATCCTGGCGGGGGAGCAGATACGCAGTATTTT
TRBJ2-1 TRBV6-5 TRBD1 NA CASSYSGQGNEQFF TGTGCCAGCAGTTACTCCGGACAGGGTAATGAGCAGTTCTTC
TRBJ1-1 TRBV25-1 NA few CASSEPGEAEAFF TGTGCCAGCAGTGAACCGGGGGAGGCTGAAGCTTTCTTT
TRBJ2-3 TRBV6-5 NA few CASSYKRSTDTQYF TGTGCCAGCAGTTACAAGCGTAGCACAGATACGCAGTATTTT
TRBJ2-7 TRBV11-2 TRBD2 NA CASSILSRTSGSPYEQYF TGTGCCAGCAGCATCCTATCCCGGACTAGCGGGAGCCCGTACGAGCAGTACTTC
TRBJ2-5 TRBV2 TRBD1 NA CASSRDRKETQYF TGTGCCAGCTCCCGGGACAGAAAAGAGACCCAGTACTTC
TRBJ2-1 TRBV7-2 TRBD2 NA CASSLRTGGEQFF TGTGCCAGCAGCTTACGGACCGGGGGGGAGCAGTTCTTC